Sequencing of this TCR beta chain was carried out in a study of blood T cell repertoires in COVID-19. Sequenced by immunoSEQ multiplex PCR; TCRdb stores in-frame clones only, minus some. The repertoire has hundreds of thousands of clones, 65% to 90% of them found once; the top ten carry roughly 13%. Germline V gives CDR1 SGHRS, CDR2 YFSETQ. This CDR3 contains 16 residues. Losses at the gene ends were 2 bases for V and 0 bases for J; bases not matched to a gene: 4. The rearrangement uses TRBV5-1 and TRBJ2-2, with 7 bases lining up with TRBD1. The source of this sequence is a human donor in a cohort sampled during active COVID-19. The source material was peripheral blood. The CDR3 region has the DNA TGCGCCAGCAGCTTAGGGGGCTCGGCGAACACCGGGGAGCTGTTTTTT. It specifies CASSLGGSANTGELFF.